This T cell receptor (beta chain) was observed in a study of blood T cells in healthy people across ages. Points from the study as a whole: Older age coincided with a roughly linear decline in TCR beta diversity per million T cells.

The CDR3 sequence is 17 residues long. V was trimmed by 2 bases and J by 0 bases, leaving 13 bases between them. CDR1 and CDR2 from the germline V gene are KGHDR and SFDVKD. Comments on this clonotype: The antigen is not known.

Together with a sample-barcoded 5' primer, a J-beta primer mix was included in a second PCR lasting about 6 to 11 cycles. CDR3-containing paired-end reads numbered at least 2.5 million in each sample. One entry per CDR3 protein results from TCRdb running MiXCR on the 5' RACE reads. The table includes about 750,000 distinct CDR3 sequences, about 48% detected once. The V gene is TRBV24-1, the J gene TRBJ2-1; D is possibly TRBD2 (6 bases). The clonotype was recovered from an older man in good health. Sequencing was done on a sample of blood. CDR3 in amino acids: CATSDSGGSPSYNEQFF. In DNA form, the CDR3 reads TGTGCCACCAGTGATTCTGGAGGGAGTCCCTCCTACAATGAGCAGTTCTTC.